A single sample gave rise to the 22 T cell receptor beta chains below, sequenced in a study of T cells after yellow fever vaccination. In TCRdb, the 5' RACE reads were re-called with MiXCR into one record per CDR3 protein. The sample consists of some 420,000 distinct CDR3 sequences, approximately 19% of them appearing once. This sample comprised PBMCs, obtained before the yellow fever booster vaccination. The origin of the receptors is a man aged 18-30 years who received the YFV17D yellow fever vaccine.

The chain recombines TRBV12-3 or TRBV12-4 with TRBJ1-2, with a possible D match to TRBD1 (5 bases). V was trimmed by 6 bases and J by 2 bases, leaving 13 bases between them. This CDR3 has 14 residues. The CDR3 protein is CASRTRGPNYGYTF. The CDR3 DNA is TGTGCCAGCAGAACCCGGGGACCGAACTATGGCTACACCTTC.

CDR3 region: CATAARSTDTQYF. The CDR3, as DNA: TGTGCCACGGCCGCACGGAGCACAGATACGCAGTATTTT. The chain recombines TRBV24-1 with TRBJ2-3; no definite D call. Between the trimmed V and J ends, which lost 10 bases and 0 bases, there was a span of 10 bases. The CDR3 totals 13 residues. Germline V gives CDR1 KGHDR, CDR2 SFDVKD.

The chain recombines TRBV20-1 with TRBJ1-2; D is ambiguous. The CDR3 spans 13 residues. V dropped 3 bases and J dropped 4 bases, with 12 bases sitting between them. From germline, CDR1 is DFQATT and CDR2 SNEGSKA (reference sequence). The CDR3, as DNA: TGCAGTGCTAGCCGCCATGGACTCTATGGCTACACCTTC. It encodes CSASRHGLYGYTF.

V usage is TRBV10-2 and J usage is TRBJ2-7; TRBD1 aligns across 7 bases. Germline CDR1 WSHSY, CDR2 SAAADI. The CDR3 covers 13 residues. The V segment lost 6 bases and the J segment 5 bases; nucleotides outside the gene matches: 7. CDR3 coding DNA: TGCGCCAGCAGCCCAGGGGGACGTAACGAGCAGTACTTC. It is translated as CASSPGGRNEQYF.

In this sample, this clonotype turned up many times. The rearrangement joins TRBV20-1 to TRBJ2-7; possible D gene TRBD2, 5 bases. This CDR3 has 12 residues. Germline CDR1 DFQATT, CDR2 SNEGSKA (reference sequence). Trimming took off 6 bases at V and 4 bases at J, with 13 bases between the two ends. The CDR3 DNA is TGCAGTGCCGAGGGTTCCGGGTACGAGCAGTACGTC. Amino acid sequence: CSAEGSGYEQYV.

V and J are TRBV27 and TRBJ1-3; D is ambiguous. The V and J ends lost 0 bases and 4 bases respectively, with 10 bases between them. CDR3 length equals 15 residues. The germline V gene encodes CDR1 MNHEY and CDR2 SMNVEV (reference sequence). The CDR3 bases are TGTGCCAGCAGTTTATCTCAGGATTCCGGAAACACCATATATTTT. Translated, it gives CASSLSQDSGNTIYF.

The chain has TRBV27 and TRBJ2-1; a possible D gene is TRBD1 (5 bases). The CDR3 loop spans 14 amino acids. CDR1 is MNHEY, CDR2 SMNVEV, per germline (reference sequence). Deletions cut 9 bases from V and 6 bases from J, with 18 bases between. This CDR3 reads CASQQVIMANEQFF. As DNA, the CDR3 is TGTGCCAGTCAACAGGTTATTATGGCCAATGAGCAGTTCTTC.

This clonotype was seen more than once but under ten times. This chain links TRBV5-6 with TRBJ2-1, with D perhaps TRBD2 (5 bases). Looked up from germline, CDR1 is SGHDT and CDR2 is YYEEEE. The CDR3 length is 13 residues. Trimming left V 4 bases short and J 6 bases short, with 11 bases between. The CDR3: CASSPVEGNEQFF. In DNA form, the CDR3 reads TGTGCCAGCAGCCCCGTCGAGGGCAATGAGCAGTTCTTC.

The chain carries TRBV7-2 and TRBJ2-3; 10 bases align to TRBD2. Germline trimming cut 6 bases from V and 0 bases from J; bases unmatched to any gene: 6. Germline V gene data show CDR1 as SGHTA and CDR2 as FQGNSA. This CDR3 spans 16 amino acids. CDR3 amino acids: CASRPIAGGSTDTQYF. CDR3 sequence (DNA): TGTGCCAGCAGGCCGATAGCGGGGGGAAGCACAGATACGCAGTATTTT.

A few counts support this clonotype. V is TRBV24-1 and J is TRBJ2-1; D unclear. Germline V gene lookup returns CDR1 KGHDR and CDR2 SFDVKD. V shed 0 bases and J shed 10 bases, with 12 bases lying between them. The CDR3 totals 14 residues. This CDR3 reads CATSDLSPVEEQFF. CDR3 in DNA: TGTGCCACCAGTGATTTGTCGCCAGTAGAAGAGCAGTTCTTC.

This clonotype was recorded many times. V gene TRBV20-1 combines with J gene TRBJ2-7; D might be TRBD1 (6 bases). Germline lookup yields CDR1 DFQATT and CDR2 SNEGSKA (reference sequence). V was pared by 6 bases and J by 0 bases, with 12 bases between. This CDR3 region has 13 residues. CDR3 in DNA: TGCAGTGCCGCAATACAGGGCTCCTACGAGCAGTACGTC. This codes for CSAAIQGSYEQYV.

This clonotype was observed a handful of times. The V call is TRBV18, the J call TRBJ2-5; D may match TRBD1 or TRBD2 (5 bases each). Germline V gene data show CDR1 as KGHSH and CDR2 as LQKENI. There are 17 residues in the CDR3. V lost 3 bases, J lost 2 bases, and 19 bases lay in between. CDR3 DNA: TGTGCCAGCTCACCTTACAATGGGGACCAGCAACAAGAGACCCAGTACTTC. This sequence encodes CASSPYNGDQQQETQYF.

This chain links TRBV6-2 or TRBV6-3 with TRBJ2-5, with unresolved D. Germline V gives CDR1 MNHEY, CDR2 SVGEGT. Trimming removed 2 bases from V and 5 bases from J, with 9 bases in between. The CDR3 is made up of 13 amino acids. The CDR3 region has the DNA TGTGCCAGCAGTTACAGCCTACCCGAGACCCAGTACTTC. As protein: CASSYSLPETQYF.

In this sample, this clonotype turned up a few times. The chain links TRBV11-2 to TRBJ2-5; D might be TRBD2 (5 bases). From germline, CDR1 is SGHAT and CDR2 FQNNGV. This CDR3 region has 13 residues. V lost 3 bases and J 5 bases, leaving 10 bases between the germline ends. The CDR3 region has the DNA TGTGCCAGCAGCTTTTCCTGGGAGGAGACCCAGTACTTC. Amino acids: CASSFSWEETQYF.

The rearrangement links TRBV4-2 to TRBJ1-2, with D tentatively TRBD1 (5 bases). Trimming pared 1 base from V and 1 base from J, leaving 10 bases between. Germline values: CDR1 LGHNA, CDR2 YNFKEQ. The CDR3 spans 15 residues. The CDR3 DNA follows: TGTGCCAGCAGCCAAGTAGGGGCTAATAACTATGGCTACACCTTC. Translation gives CASSQVGANNYGYTF.

In this sample, this clonotype turned up a few times. The chain is built from TRBV4-3 and TRBJ2-5, with D possibly matching TRBD1 (6 bases). CDR3 length: 16 residues. The V and J ends lost 0 bases and 2 bases respectively, with 13 bases between them. Looked up from germline, CDR1 is LGHNA and CDR2 is YSLEER. The CDR3 DNA sequence: TGCGCCAGCAGCCAAGAAGTGATGGGACAACAAGAGACCCAGTACTTC. Translating it yields CASSQEVMGQQETQYF.

This rearrangement joins TRBV27 to TRBJ1-1, with D perhaps matching TRBD1 (5 bases). V was shortened by 8 bases and J by 5 bases, with 21 bases between the two germline ends. Germline assignment: CDR1 MNHEY and CDR2 SMNVEV (reference sequence). CDR3 length: 15 residues. The CDR3 DNA reads as TGTGCCAGCGCCCAGGTCAGGGTAGTGAGTACTGAAGCTTTCTTT. Its translation is CASAQVRVVSTEAFF.

V gene TRBV29-1 combines with J gene TRBJ2-3; a weak D match, TRBD2 (5 bases). The CDR3 contains 13 residues. CDR1 is SQVTM and CDR2 is ANQGSEA in the germline V gene. V was clipped by 4 bases and J by 5 bases, with 13 bases between them. CDR3 nucleotides: TGCAGCGTTGCCGGGGAGAGGAGAGATACGCAGTATTTT. Translated, it gives CSVAGERRDTQYF.

The V and J genes are TRBV9 and TRBJ2-7; D is ambiguous. This CDR3 spans 14 amino acids. Per germline, CDR1 SGDLS and CDR2 YYNGEE. The V and J ends lost 2 bases and 2 bases respectively, with 11 bases between them. CDR3 sequence (DNA): TGTGCCAGCAGCGTGGATTCGGAGACCTACGAGCAGTACTTC. Translating gives CASSVDSETYEQYF.

This clonotype came up a few times. This sequence joins TRBV5-1 and TRBJ2-2, with D perhaps given as TRBD1 or TRBD2 (5 bases each). Germline V gene data show CDR1 as SGHRS and CDR2 as YFSETQ. V lost 4 bases and J lost 0, with 13 bases in between. CDR3 length: 16 amino acids. CDR3 coding DNA: TGCGCCAGCAGCCTGAGGGGACCCACGAACACCGGGGAGCTGTTTTTT. Translated, it gives CASSLRGPTNTGELFF.

With regard to this clonotype: This may be a read error, as it is one base from a much larger clone. The chain combines TRBV6-1 with TRBJ2-5; 11 bases agree with TRBD2. Per the germline V gene, CDR1 is MNHNS and CDR2 is SASEGT. The CDR3 runs to 15 residues. The J segment lost 1 base and the V segment lost 7 bases, leaving 5 bases of the junction unmatched. The CDR3 DNA reads TGTGCCAGCACCTTAGCGGGGGGGCCCCAAGAGACCCAGTACTTC. Protein product: CASTLAGGPQETQYF.

The V call is TRBV4-3, the J call TRBJ2-7; no firm D call. V was clipped by 0 bases and J by 3 bases, with 9 bases between them. The CDR3 is 14 residues long. Germline V lookup: CDR1 LGHNA, CDR2 YSLEER. This CDR3 reads CASSQELGSYEQYF. CDR3 sequence (DNA): TGCGCCAGCAGCCAAGAATTGGGCAGCTACGAGCAGTACTTC.